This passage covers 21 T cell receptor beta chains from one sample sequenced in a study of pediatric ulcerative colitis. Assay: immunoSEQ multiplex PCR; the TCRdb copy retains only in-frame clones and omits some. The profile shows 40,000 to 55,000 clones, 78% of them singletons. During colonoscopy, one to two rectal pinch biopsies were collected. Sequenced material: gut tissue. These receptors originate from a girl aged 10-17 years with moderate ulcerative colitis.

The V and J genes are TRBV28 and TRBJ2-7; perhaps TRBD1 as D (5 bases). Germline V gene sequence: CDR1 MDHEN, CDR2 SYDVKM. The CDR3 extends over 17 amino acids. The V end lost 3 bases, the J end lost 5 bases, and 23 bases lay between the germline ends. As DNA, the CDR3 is TGTGCCAGCAGTTTGTCGGTGGCCACAGGCGTCGTACACGAGCAGTACTTC. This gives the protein CASSLSVATGVVHEQYF.

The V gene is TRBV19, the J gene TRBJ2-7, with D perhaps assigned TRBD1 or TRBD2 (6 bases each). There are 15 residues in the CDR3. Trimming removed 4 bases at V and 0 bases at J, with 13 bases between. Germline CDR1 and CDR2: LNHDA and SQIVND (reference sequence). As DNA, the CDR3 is TGTGCCAGTAGTACAGGGGCGGGGAGCTCCTACGAGCAGTACTTC. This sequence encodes CASSTGAGSSYEQYF.

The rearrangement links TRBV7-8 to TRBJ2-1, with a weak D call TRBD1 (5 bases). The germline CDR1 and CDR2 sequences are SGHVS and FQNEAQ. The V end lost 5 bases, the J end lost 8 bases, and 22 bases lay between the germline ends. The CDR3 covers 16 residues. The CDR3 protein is CASSLRTRSLSDEQFF. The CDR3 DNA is TGTGCCAGCAGCCTGCGGACACGTTCCTTGAGTGATGAGCAGTTCTTC.

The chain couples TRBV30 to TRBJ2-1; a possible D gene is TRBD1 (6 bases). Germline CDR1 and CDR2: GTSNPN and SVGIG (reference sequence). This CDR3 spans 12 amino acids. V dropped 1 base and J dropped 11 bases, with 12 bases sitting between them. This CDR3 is CAWSAQGRKQFF. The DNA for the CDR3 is TGTGCCTGGAGTGCACAGGGAAGGAAGCAGTTCTTC.

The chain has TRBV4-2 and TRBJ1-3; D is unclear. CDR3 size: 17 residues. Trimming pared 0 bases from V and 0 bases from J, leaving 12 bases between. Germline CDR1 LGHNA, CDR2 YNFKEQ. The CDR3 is CASSQDWTSNSGNTIYF. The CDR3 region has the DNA TGTGCCAGCAGCCAAGACTGGACTTCGAACTCTGGAAACACCATATATTTT.

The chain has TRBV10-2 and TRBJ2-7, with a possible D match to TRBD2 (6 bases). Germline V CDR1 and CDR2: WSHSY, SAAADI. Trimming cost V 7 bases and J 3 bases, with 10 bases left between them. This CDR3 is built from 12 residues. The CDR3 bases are TGCGCCAGCACCCATAGCGGCTACGAGCAGTACTTC. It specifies CASTHSGYEQYF.

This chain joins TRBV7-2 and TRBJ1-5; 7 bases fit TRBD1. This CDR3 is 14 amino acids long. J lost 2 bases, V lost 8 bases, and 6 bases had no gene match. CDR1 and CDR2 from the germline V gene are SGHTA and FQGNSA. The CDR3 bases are TGTGCCAGCCGCTCAGGACAGGGCAATCAGCCCCAGCATTTT. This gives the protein CASRSGQGNQPQHF. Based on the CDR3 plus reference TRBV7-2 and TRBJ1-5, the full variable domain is GAGVSQSPSNKVTEKGKDVELRCDPISGHTALYWYRQSLGQGLEFLIYFQGNSAPDKSGLPSDRFSAERTGGSVSTLTIQRTQQEDSAVYLCASRSGQGNQPQHFGDGTRLSIL.

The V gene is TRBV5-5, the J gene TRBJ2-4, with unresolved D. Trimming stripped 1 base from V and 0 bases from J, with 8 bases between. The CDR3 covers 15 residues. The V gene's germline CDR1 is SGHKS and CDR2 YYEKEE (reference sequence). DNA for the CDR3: TGTGCCAGCAGCTTGCAACCCTTAGCCAAAAACATTCAGTACTTC. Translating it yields CASSLQPLAKNIQYF. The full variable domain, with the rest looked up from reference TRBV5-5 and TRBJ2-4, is DAGVTQSPTHLIKTRGQQVTLRCSPISGHKSVSWYQQVLGQGPQFIFQYYEKEERGRGNFPDRFSARQFPNYSSELNVNALLLGDSALYLCASSLQPLAKNIQYFGAGTRLSVL.

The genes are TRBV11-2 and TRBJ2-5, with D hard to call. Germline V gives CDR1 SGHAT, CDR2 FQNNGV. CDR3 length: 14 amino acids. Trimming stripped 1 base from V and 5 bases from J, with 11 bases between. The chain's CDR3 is CASSLASRIETQYF. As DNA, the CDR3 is TGTGCCAGCAGCTTAGCTAGTAGGATCGAGACCCAGTACTTC.

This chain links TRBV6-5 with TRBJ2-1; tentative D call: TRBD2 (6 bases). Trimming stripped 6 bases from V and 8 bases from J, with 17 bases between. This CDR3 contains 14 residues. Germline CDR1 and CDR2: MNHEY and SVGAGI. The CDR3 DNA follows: TGTGCCAGCAGCCCCCAAGCGGGCCCCGATGAGCAGTTCTTC. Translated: CASSPQAGPDEQFF.

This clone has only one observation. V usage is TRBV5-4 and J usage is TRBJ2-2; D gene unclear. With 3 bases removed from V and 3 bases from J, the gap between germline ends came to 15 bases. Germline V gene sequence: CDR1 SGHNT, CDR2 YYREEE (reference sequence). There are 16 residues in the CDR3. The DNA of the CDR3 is TGTGCCAGCAGCTCTCAGACCACTGCCGACACCGGGGAGCTGTTTTTT. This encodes CASSSQTTADTGELFF.

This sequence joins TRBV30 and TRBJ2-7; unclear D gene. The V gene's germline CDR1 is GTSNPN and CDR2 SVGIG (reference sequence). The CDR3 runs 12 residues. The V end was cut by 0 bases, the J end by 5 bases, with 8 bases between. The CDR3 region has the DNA TGTGCCTGGAGTGTAACGGGTAACGAGCAGTACTTC. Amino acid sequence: CAWSVTGNEQYF.

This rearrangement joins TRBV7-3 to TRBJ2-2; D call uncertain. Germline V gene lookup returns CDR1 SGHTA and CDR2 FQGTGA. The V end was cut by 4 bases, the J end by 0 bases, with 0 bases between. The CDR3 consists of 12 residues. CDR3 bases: TGTGCCAGCAGCTCGAACACCGGGGAGCTGTTTTTT. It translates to CASSSNTGELFF.

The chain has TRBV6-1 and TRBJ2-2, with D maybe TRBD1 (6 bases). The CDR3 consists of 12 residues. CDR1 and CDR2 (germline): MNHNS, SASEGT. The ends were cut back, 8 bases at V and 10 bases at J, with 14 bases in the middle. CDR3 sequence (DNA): TGTGCCAGCTCCTACAGGGCGCCGGAGCTGTTTTTT. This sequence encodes CASSYRAPELFF.

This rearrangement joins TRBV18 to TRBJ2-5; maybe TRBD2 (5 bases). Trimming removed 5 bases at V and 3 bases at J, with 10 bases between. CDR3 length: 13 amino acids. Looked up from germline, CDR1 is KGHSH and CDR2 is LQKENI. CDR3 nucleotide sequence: TGTGCCAGCTCATCGATGCGGGAAGAGACCCAGTACTTC. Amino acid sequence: CASSSMREETQYF.

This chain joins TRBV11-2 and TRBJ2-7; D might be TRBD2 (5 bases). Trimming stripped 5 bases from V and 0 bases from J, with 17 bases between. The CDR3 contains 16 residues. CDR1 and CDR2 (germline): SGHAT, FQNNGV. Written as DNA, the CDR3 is TGTGCCAGCAGCCCTCTCGCGGGCGATACCTCCTACGAGCAGTACTTC. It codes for CASSPLAGDTSYEQYF.

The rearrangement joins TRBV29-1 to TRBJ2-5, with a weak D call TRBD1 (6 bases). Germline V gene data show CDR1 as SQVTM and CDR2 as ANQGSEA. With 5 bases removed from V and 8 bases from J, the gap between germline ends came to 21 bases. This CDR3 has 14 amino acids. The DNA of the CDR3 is TGCAGCGTTCTTGGCCCGGACAGTACAAGTACCCAGTACTTC. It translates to CSVLGPDSTSTQYF.

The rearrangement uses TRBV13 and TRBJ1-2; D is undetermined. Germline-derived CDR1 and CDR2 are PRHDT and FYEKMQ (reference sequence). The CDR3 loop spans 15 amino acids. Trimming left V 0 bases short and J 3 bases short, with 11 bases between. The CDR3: CASSLGRGYDYGYTF. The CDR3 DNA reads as TGTGCCAGCAGCTTAGGCCGAGGCTACGACTATGGCTACACCTTC.

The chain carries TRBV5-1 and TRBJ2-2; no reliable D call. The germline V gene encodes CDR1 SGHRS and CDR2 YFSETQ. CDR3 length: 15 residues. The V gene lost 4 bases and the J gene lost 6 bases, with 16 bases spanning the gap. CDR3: CASSLPVGAAGELFF. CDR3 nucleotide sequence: TGCGCCAGCAGCCTCCCGGTGGGCGCCGCCGGGGAGCTGTTTTTT.

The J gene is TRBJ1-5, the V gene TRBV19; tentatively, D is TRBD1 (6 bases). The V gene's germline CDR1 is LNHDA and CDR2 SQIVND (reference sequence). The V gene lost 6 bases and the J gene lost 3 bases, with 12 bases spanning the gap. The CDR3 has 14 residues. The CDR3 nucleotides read TGTGCCAGTAGGGAAACAGGGTTCAATCAGCCCCAGCATTTT. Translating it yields CASRETGFNQPQHF.

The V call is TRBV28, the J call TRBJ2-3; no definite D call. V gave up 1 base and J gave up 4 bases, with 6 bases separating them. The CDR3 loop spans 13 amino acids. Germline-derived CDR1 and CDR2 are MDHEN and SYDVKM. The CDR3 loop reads CASSLLLADTQYF. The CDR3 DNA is TGTGCCAGCAGTTTATTACTGGCAGATACGCAGTATTTT.